The clone carrying this T cell receptor beta chain was detected many times. The germline V gene encodes CDR1 ENHRY and CDR2 SYGVKD. The CDR3 is 13 amino acids. V dropped 6 bases and J dropped 3; count of bases not matched to a gene: 1. MiXCR, applied by TCRdb to the RT-PCR reads, yields one record per CDR3 protein. The data hold about 680,000 distinct CDR3 sequences, with 12% to 15% observed a single time. Source material: memory CD4+ T cells from blood. The J gene is TRBJ2-7, the V gene TRBV10-3, with 11 bases fitting TRBD1. This TCR derives from a female donor in good health, serving as a healthy control. CDR3 nucleotides: TGTGCCATCAGCGGGACAGGGGGCTACGAGCAGTACTTC. Encoded protein: CAISGTGGYEQYF.